The clone carrying this T cell receptor (beta chain) has a count of ten or more. The data were taken from a study of Graves' ophthalmopathy and Graves' hyperthyroidism. The authors amplified TCR beta CDR3 regions, and they did so from RNA transcripts for repertoire sequencing. After a first-round RT-PCR with HTBI primers, a second-round multiplex PCR was run. MiXCR, run by TCRdb on the multiplex PCR reads, gives a single entry per CDR3 protein. This table has 400,000 or so distinct CDR3 sequences, 17% appearing once. Trimming took 6 bases from V and 4 from J, leaving 10 bases between them. Germline assignment: CDR1 MNHEY and CDR2 SMNVEV (reference sequence). This CDR3 has 13 amino acids.

Sequences were obtained from peripheral blood. The receptor's source is an adult woman with stable Graves' hyperthyroidism. This chain links TRBV27 with TRBJ1-3; D not certain. The CDR3 here is CASRTLGGNTIYF. In DNA, the CDR3 is TGTGCCAGCAGGACCTTGGGGGGAAACACCATATATTTT.